This T cell receptor (beta chain) was obtained from a study of OX40 agonist ivuxolimab in advanced cancers. Study-wide background: Patients were given ivuxolimab, an antibody that agonizes OX40 (CD134).

Using immunoSEQ multiplex PCR, the repertoire was profiled, and TCRdb retains in-frame clones only, with some absent. The sample records 50,000 or so clones, 80% to 90% being singletons. This CDR3 is 16 amino acids long. V shed 5 bases and J shed 0 bases, with 15 bases lying between them. Looked up from germline, CDR1 is LNHDA and CDR2 is SQIVND (reference sequence). The clonotype was recovered from an adult with an advanced solid tumor such as melanoma, head and neck, liver or kidney cancer. Specimen: CD4+ or CD8+ T cells sorted from blood, collected in a trial of the OX40 agonist ivuxolimab. The V gene is TRBV19, the J gene TRBJ2-3, with TRBD1 as a possible D gene (6 bases). CDR3 loop: CASSAVQGGSTDTQYF. The CDR3 bases are TGTGCCAGTAGTGCTGTACAGGGTGGGAGCACAGATACGCAGTATTTT.